The rows below give T cell receptor beta chains drawn from one sample of a study of shared clonotypes between healthy human individuals. Data came from immunoSEQ multiplex PCR; TCRdb stores just in-frame clones and leaves some out. The sample holds about 2,100,000 clones, 85% to 95% seen once. Sequenced sample: naive CD8+ T cells from PBMCs. The source is a man aged 18-30 years in good health. Some clones in this sample may be carry-over from other donors' samples. Both conserved end residues are trimmed from each CDR3.

TRBV28	TRBJ2-7	ASSPSGTGTPSSYEQY
TRBV5-1	TRBJ2-1	ASSLVGGGPIGEQF
TRBV6-5	TRBJ2-1	ASSQAGSSYNEQF
TRBV5-1	TRBJ1-2	ASSLDRTNYGYT
TRBV7-8	TRBJ1-5	ASSLLLGQGPGQPQH
TRBV7-9	TRBJ1-3	ASSDGAPVSGNTIY
TRBV7-8	TRBJ1-4	ASSFDPGGYEKLF
TRBV10-1	TRBJ2-7	ASRVGQSSYEQY
TRBV11-2	TRBJ2-1	ASSLGPGSGDEQF
TRBV7-9	TRBJ1-2	ASSLGIGLVDGYT
TRBV27	TRBJ2-1	ASSLSRREYYNEQF
TRBV27	TRBJ1-2	ASRLISPAGGYGYT
TRBV29-1	TRBJ2-1	SVAGTSGRVSYNEQF
TRBV7-3	TRBJ2-5	ASSLGQGNSQETQY